These 9 T cell receptor beta chains share one sample of origin, sequenced in a study of T-cell reconstitution after alpha-beta-depleted transplantation in children. Molecular barcoding with unique molecular identifiers was used for the TCRbeta library. TCRdb reanalysed the PCR reads using MiXCR and keeps one entry per CDR3 protein. The sample contains some 550,000 distinct CDR3 sequences, about 17% of which appear only once. Sequenced material: PBMCs from the stem cell graft donor, taken from the stem cell graft. The receptors originated from a human donor who donated a stem cell graft to a child with acute lymphoblastic leukemia.

The V gene is TRBV20-1, the J gene TRBJ2-4; D unresolved. Trimming cost V 4 bases and J 0 bases, with 7 bases left between them. The CDR3 is 13 amino acids. CDR1 and CDR2 (germline): DFQATT, SNEGSKA (reference sequence). The CDR3 DNA reads TGCAGTGCTATAGAGAAAGCCAAAAACATTCAGTACTTC. This sequence encodes CSAIEKAKNIQYF.

CDR3 sequence reads: CASSGGNTQYF. The CDR3 nucleotides read TGTGCCAGCAGTGGTGGGAATACGCAGTATTTT. V usage is TRBV2 and J usage is TRBJ2-3; no reliable D call. The germline gives CDR1 SNHLY, CDR2 FYNNEI. This CDR3 is 11 amino acids long. Trimming took off 4 bases at V and 7 bases at J, with 6 bases between the two ends.

This chain uses TRBV5-1 with TRBJ2-1; D is unresolved. The germline gives CDR1 SGHRS, CDR2 YFSETQ. CDR3 length equals 16 residues. Trimming shortened V by 1 base and J by 0 bases, and 11 bases separated the two germline ends. Here the CDR3 reads CASSLTDPSSYNEQFF. CDR3 DNA sequence: TGCGCCAGCAGCTTGACTGACCCAAGCTCCTACAATGAGCAGTTCTTC.

The chain uses TRBV5-1 and TRBJ2-1; D gene unclear. The CDR3 spans 12 residues. Germline CDR1 SGHRS, CDR2 YFSETQ. Trimming pared 6 bases from V and 4 bases from J, leaving 8 bases between. In DNA form, the CDR3 reads TGCGCCAGCAATTCACGATACAATGAGCAGTTCTTC. The encoded protein is CASNSRYNEQFF.

This chain links TRBV12-3 or TRBV12-4 with TRBJ1-1; a possible D gene is TRBD1 (5 bases). V dropped 3 bases and J dropped 6 bases, with 14 bases sitting between them. This CDR3 region has 14 residues. The CDR3 nucleotides read TGTGCCAGCAGTTTGGGACCAGGGCTGGCTGAAGCTTTCTTT. The encoded protein is CASSLGPGLAEAFF.

The chain links TRBV3-1 to TRBJ2-7; 7 nucleotides align to TRBD1. Germline CDR1 is LGHDT and CDR2 is YNNKEL (reference sequence). The trim removed 4 bases at V and 7 bases at J, leaving 16 bases unmatched. The CDR3 loop spans 16 amino acids. CDR3 amino acids: CASSPHTNRGLVEQYF. CDR3 in DNA: TGTGCCAGCAGCCCCCATACGAACAGGGGCCTCGTGGAGCAGTACTTC.

V gene TRBV18 combines with J gene TRBJ2-5; D is tentatively TRBD1 or TRBD2 (5 bases each). CDR3 length: 15 amino acids. Per germline, CDR1 KGHSH and CDR2 LQKENI. Trimming took 1 base from V and 2 from J, leaving 11 bases between them. CDR3 nucleotides: TGTGCCAGCTCACCACAGTGGGGGTTTCAAGAGACCCAGTACTTC. It codes for CASSPQWGFQETQYF.

The V call is TRBV25-1, the J call TRBJ2-1; D uncertain. The CDR3 is 15 residues long. Trimming left V 2 bases short and J 8 bases short, with 16 bases between. CDR1 is MGHDK, CDR2 SYGVNS, per germline. The CDR3 region has the DNA TGTGCCAGCAGTGAACCGGAGTCTGTTAAGGATGAGCAGTTCTTC. It yields the protein CASSEPESVKDEQFF.

This clonotype occurred a few times. The rearrangement links TRBV7-9 to TRBJ2-3; the match to TRBD2 covers 8 bases. CDR3 length: 16 amino acids. V shed 3 bases and J 1 base; nucleotides not matched to a gene: 6. Germline V gene data show CDR1 as SEHNR and CDR2 as FQNEAQ (reference sequence). The CDR3 here is CASSFQREYGTDTQYF. The CDR3 coding sequence is TGTGCCAGCAGCTTCCAGCGGGAGTATGGCACAGATACGCAGTATTTT.